This T cell receptor (beta chain) derives from a study of Ad26.COV2.S vaccination and SARS-CoV-2 variants. Worth noting for this clone: Its antigen is not identified.

V lost 1 base and J lost 0; bases outside the gene matches: 9. CDR1 and CDR2 (germline): SGHTA, FQGNSA. This CDR3 contains 18 residues. Indicated treatment: around 19 received Ad26.COV2.S at low or high dose, single or two shots; roughly 5 received placebo; per-sample allocation not given. On day 63 after the first injection, vaccine and placebo recipients gave samples. Ad26 vector vaccine expressed Wuhan-strain SARS-CoV-2 spike. Data came from immunoSEQ multiplex PCR; TCRdb stores just in-frame clones and leaves some out. In the table there are fewer than 400,000 clones, roughly 88% of which are singletons. Study results and limitations: Post-vaccination spike-specific CD8+ and CD4+ T cell responses reportedly had substantial breadth.

The gene calls are TRBV7-2 and TRBJ1-5; 7 bases are a match to TRBD1. The clonotype was recovered from a person between 18 and 65 years old who received the Ad26.COV2.S COVID-19 vaccine or a placebo. Sample: peripheral blood, taken in a trial of Ad26.COV2.S vaccine versus placebo. The CDR3 loop is CASSLGQGGGYSNQPQHF. The CDR3 region has the DNA TGTGCCAGCAGCTTAGGACAGGGAGGGGGTTATAGCAATCAGCCCCAGCATTTT.